This T cell receptor beta chain was captured in a study of blood T cells in healthy people across ages. In the case of this clonotype: Its antigen is still unknown.

Study-level points and caveats: Diversity figures based on one million T cells were deemed too low. Observed TCR beta diversity showed a strong correlation with the percentage of naive T cells as measured by flow cytometry.

A sample-barcoded 5' primer and a J-beta primer mix were used in a second PCR of roughly 7 to 12 cycles. Every single cDNA molecule received a tag from a template-switch adaptor with 12 random nucleotides. TCRdb passed the 5' RACE reads through MiXCR, listing each CDR3 protein once. The repertoire consists of under 1,000,000 distinct CDR3 sequences, with around 34% occurring once and the leading ten covering 10% to 15%. The sequence was collected from a man aged 18 to 29 in good health. Specimen: blood.

The CDR3 coding sequence is TGTGCCAGCATCATACCGGGACAGACCCGTCGCACCTTC. Its protein product is CASIIPGQTRRTF. This sequence joins TRBV21-1 and TRBJ1-2; the D call in the table, TRBD1, was not verified against the DNA. TRBV21-1 is termed a pseudogene. This CDR3 region has 13 residues.